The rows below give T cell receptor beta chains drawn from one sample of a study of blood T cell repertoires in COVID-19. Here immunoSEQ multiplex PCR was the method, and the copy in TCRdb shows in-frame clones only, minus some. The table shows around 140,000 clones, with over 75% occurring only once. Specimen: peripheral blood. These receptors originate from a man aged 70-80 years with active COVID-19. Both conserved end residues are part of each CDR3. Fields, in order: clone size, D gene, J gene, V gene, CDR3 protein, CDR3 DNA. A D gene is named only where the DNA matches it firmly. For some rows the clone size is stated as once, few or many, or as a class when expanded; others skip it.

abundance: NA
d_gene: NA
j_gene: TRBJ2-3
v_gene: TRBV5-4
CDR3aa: CASSLRTDTDTQYF
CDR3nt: TGTGCCAGCAGCCTCCGGACAGACACAGATACGCAGTATTTT

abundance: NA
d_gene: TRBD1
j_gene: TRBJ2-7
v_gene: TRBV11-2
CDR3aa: CASSLDYRGLEQYF
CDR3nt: TGTGCCAGCAGCTTAGACTACAGGGGGCTGGAGCAGTACTTC

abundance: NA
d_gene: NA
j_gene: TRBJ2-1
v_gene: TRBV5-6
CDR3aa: CASSSPKAGHEQFF
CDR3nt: TGTGCCAGCAGCTCCCCGAAAGCGGGCCATGAGCAGTTCTTC

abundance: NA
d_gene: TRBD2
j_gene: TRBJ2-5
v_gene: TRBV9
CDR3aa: CASSVGPGLEETQYF
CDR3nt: TGTGCCAGCAGCGTAGGGCCGGGACTAGAAGAGACCCAGTACTTC

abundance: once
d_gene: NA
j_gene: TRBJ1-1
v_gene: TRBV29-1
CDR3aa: CSVDRGGNTEAFF
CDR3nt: TGCAGCGTTGACAGGGGCGGGAACACTGAAGCTTTCTTT

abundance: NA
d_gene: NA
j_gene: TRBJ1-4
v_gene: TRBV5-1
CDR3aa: CASSLPGDEKLFF
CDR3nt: TGCGCCAGCAGCTTGCCAGGGGATGAAAAACTGTTTTTT

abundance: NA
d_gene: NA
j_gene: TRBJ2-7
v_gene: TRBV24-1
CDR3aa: CATSNSDSYEQYF
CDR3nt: TGTGCCACCAGCAACAGTGACTCCTACGAGCAGTACTTC

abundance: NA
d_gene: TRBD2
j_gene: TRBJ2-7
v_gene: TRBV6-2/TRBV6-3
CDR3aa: CASSLGTSGRAFYEQYF
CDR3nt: TGTGCCAGCAGTTTAGGGACTAGCGGGAGGGCCTTCTACGAGCAGTACTTC

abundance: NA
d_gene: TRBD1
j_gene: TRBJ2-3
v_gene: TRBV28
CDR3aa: CASRQDRALPDTQYF
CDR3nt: TGTGCCAGCAGACAAGACAGGGCCCTTCCAGATACGCAGTATTTT

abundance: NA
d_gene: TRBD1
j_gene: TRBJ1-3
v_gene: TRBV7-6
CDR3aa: CASGGGLKNTIYF
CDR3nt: TGTGCCAGCGGAGGGGGCTTAAAGAACACCATATATTTT

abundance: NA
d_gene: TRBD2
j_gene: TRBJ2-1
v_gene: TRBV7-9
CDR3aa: CASSLAWSGSDNEQFF
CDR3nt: TGTGCCAGCAGCTTAGCGTGGAGCGGGAGCGACAATGAGCAGTTCTTC

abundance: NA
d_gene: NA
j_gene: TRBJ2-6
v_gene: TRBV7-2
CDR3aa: CASSLAGGPGANVLTF
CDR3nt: TGTGCCAGCAGCTTAGCGGGAGGACCTGGGGCCAACGTCCTGACTTTC

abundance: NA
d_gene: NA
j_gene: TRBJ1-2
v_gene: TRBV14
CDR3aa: CASSPGRSYGYTF
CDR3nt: TGTGCCAGCAGCCCCGGGAGGTCCTATGGCTACACCTTC

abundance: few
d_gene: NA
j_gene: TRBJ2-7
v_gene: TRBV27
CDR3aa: CASSLGPSIEQYF
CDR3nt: TGTGCCAGCAGTTTAGGGCCGTCCATCGAGCAGTACTTC

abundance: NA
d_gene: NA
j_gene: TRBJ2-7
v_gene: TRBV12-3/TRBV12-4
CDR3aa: CASSLGRGKEYF
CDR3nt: TGTGCCAGCAGTTTGGGGCGGGGTAAGGAGTACTTC

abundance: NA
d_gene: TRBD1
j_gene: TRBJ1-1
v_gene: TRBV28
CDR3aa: CATSVGTGVTEAFF
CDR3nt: TGTGCCACCTCCGTCGGGACAGGGGTCACTGAAGCTTTCTTT

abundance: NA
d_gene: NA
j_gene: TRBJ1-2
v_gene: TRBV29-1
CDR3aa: CSGYKGPYGYTF
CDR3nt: TGCAGCGGATACAAGGGGCCCTATGGCTACACCTTC

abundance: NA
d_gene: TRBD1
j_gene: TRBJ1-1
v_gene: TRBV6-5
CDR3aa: CATKTGWDAPEAFF
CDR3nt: TGTGCCACGAAGACAGGGTGGGATGCCCCTGAAGCTTTCTTT

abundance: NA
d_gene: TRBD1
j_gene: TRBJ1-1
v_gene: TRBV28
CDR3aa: CASSSDRGTEAFF
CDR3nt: TGTGCCAGCAGTTCTGACAGGGGCACTGAAGCTTTCTTT

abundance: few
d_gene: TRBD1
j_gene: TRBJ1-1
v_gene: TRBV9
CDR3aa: CASSVLTGDTEAFF
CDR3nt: TGTGCCAGCAGCGTTCTCACAGGGGACACTGAAGCTTTCTTT

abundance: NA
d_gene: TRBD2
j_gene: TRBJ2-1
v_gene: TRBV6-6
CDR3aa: CASLLRAGGPYEQFF
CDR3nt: TGTGCCAGCCTCCTAAGAGCGGGAGGGCCATATGAGCAGTTCTTC

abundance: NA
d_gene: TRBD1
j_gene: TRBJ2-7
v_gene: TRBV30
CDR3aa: CAWSGDRGTTYEQYF
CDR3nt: TGTGCCTGGAGTGGGGACAGGGGGACAACCTACGAGCAGTACTTC

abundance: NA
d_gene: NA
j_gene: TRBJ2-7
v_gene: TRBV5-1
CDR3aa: CASSFLGGYEQYF
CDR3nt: TGCGCCAGCAGCTTTTTAGGGGGCTACGAGCAGTACTTC

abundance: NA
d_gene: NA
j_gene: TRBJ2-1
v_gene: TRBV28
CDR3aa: CASSRNRGLLYNEQFF
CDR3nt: TGTGCCAGCAGTCGAAACAGGGGACTCCTATACAATGAGCAGTTCTTC

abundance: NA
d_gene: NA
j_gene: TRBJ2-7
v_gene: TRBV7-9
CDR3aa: CASSLDFYEQYF
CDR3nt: TGTGCCAGCAGCTTGGACTTTTACGAGCAGTACTTC

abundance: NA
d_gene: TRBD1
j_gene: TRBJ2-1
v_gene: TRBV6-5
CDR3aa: CASSQTGTGGNEQFF
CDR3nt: TGTGCCAGCAGCCAAACCGGGACAGGGGGTAATGAGCAGTTCTTC

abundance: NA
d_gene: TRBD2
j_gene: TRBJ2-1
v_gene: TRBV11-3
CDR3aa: CASSLHSGLDNNEQFF
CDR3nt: TGTGCCAGCAGCCTACATTCGGGACTAGATAACAATGAGCAGTTCTTC

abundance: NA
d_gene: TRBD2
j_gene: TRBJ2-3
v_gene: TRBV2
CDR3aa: CASSARLAGVGDTQYF
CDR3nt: TGTGCCAGCAGTGCACGACTAGCGGGAGTCGGAGATACGCAGTATTTT

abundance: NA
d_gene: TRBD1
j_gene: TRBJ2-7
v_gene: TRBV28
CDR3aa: CASSPTGAYEQYF
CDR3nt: TGTGCCAGCAGTCCGACAGGGGCCTACGAGCAGTACTTC

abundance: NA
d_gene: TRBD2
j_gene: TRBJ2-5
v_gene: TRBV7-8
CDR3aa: CANSPGTSGRGETQYF
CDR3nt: TGTGCCAACTCCCCCGGGACTAGCGGGAGAGGGGAGACCCAGTACTTC

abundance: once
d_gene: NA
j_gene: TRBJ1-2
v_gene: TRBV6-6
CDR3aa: CASSPPGVGYTF
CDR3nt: TGTGCCAGCAGTCCTCCGGGGGTCGGCTACACCTTC

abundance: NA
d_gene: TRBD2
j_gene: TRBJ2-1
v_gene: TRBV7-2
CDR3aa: CASSKQTSGMIGSYNEQFF
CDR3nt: TGTGCCAGCAGCAAACAGACTAGCGGGATGATCGGCTCCTACAATGAGCAGTTCTTC

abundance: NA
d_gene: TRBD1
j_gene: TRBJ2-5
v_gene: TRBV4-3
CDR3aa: CASSHAMTGTGLSETQYF
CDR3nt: TGCGCCAGCAGCCATGCTATGACCGGGACAGGATTATCAGAGACCCAGTACTTC

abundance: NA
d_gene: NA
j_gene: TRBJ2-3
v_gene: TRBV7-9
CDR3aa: CASSGTVNTDTQYF
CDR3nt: TGTGCCAGCAGCGGGACTGTAAATACAGATACGCAGTATTTT

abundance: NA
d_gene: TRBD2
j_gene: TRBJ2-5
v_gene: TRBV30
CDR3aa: CAWRRAGQETQYF
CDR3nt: TGTGCCTGGAGGCGAGCGGGGCAAGAGACCCAGTACTTC

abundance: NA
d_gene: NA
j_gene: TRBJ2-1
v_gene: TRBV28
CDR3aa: CASSLSGTYNEQFF
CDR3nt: TGTGCCAGCAGTTTGAGCGGCACCTACAATGAGCAGTTCTTC

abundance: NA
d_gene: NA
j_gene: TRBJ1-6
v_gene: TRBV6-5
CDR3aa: CASSYRSSVNSPLHF
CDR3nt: TGTGCCAGCAGTTACAGGAGCAGTGTTAATTCACCCCTCCACTTT

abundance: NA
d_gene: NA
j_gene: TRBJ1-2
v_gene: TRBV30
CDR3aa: CAWSGEIYGYTF
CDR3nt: TGTGCCTGGAGCGGGGAGATCTATGGCTACACCTTC

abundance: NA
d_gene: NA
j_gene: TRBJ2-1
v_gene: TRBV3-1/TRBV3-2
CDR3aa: CASSQRALSYNEQFF
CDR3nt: TGTGCCAGCAGCCAGCGCGCCCTCTCCTACAATGAGCAGTTCTTC

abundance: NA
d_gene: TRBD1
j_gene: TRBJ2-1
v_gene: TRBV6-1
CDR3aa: CASRGRDRGREQFF
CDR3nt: TGTGCCAGCAGGGGCCGGGACAGGGGGCGTGAGCAGTTCTTC

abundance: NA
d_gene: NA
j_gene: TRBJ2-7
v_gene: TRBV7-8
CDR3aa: CASSSAEGAYEQYF
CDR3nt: TGTGCCAGCAGCTCAGCGGAGGGAGCCTACGAGCAGTACTTC

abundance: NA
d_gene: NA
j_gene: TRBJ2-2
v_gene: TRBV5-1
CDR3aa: CASSFTQGNTGELFF
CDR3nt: TGCGCCAGCAGTTTTACCCAGGGGAACACCGGGGAGCTGTTTTTT

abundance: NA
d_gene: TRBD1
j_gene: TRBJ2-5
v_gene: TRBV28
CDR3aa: CASSLWDREKETQYF
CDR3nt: TGTGCCAGCAGTTTATGGGACAGGGAAAAAGAGACCCAGTACTTC

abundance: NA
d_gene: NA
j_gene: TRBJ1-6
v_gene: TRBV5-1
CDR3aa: CASSLGTGIDSPLHF
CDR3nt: TGCGCCAGCAGCTTGGGAACAGGGATAGATTCACCCCTCCACTTT

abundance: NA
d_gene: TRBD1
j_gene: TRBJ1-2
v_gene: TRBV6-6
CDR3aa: CASTGTGGGYTF
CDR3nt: TGTGCCAGCACCGGGACAGGGGGTGGCTACACCTTC

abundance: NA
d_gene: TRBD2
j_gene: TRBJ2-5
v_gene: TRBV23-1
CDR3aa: CASSRGGETQYF
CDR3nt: TGCGCCAGCAGTCGGGGAGGGGAGACCCAGTACTTC

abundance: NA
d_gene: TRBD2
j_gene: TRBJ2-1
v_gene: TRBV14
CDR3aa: CASSHSLGLAGGYNEQFF
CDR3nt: TGTGCCAGCAGCCACTCATTGGGGCTAGCGGGAGGATACAATGAGCAGTTCTTC

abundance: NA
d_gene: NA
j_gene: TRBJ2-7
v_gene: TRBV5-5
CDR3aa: CASSTRAGVSYEQYF
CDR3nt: TGTGCCAGCAGCACGCGAGCAGGTGTCTCCTACGAGCAGTACTTC

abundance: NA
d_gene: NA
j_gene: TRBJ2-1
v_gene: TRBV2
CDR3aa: CASSSDNEQFF
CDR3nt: TGTGCCAGCAGTTCCGACAATGAGCAGTTCTTC

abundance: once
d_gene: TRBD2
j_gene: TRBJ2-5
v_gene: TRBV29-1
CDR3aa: CSVAGLAGVGETQYF
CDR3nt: TGCAGCGTTGCGGGACTAGCGGGAGTGGGGGAGACCCAGTACTTC

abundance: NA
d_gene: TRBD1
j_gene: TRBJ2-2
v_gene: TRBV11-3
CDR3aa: CASSLGQLNTGELFF
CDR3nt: TGTGCCAGCAGCTTGGGACAGCTTAACACCGGGGAGCTGTTTTTT

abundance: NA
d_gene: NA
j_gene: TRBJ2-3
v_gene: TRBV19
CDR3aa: CASSLQGLGDTQYF
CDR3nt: TGCGCCAGTAGTCTTCAGGGTCTCGGAGATACGCAGTATTTT